Reported below is one T cell receptor beta chain. What this receptor recognizes is not known. Nothing much larger sits one base from this clone, and base qualities are not available. The immunoSEQ Assay, a bias-controlled multiplex PCR, was used to amplify TCRbeta CDR3 regions from genomic DNA. Concerning the study's data processing: The number of nucleated cells in each sample was estimated by amplification of reference gene primers within the assay. Sequence reads were collapsed and filtered to measure the absolute abundance of every unique TCRbeta CDR3 rearrangement. For each sample, productive Simpson clonality was calculated by taking the square root of Simpson's diversity index across productive rearrangements. Here the immuneACCESS table is served through TCRdb, limited to in-frame sequences with V and J called. Missing clones are a known gap in these copies; in checked studies unresolved V genes cover under half, and the rest lacks a known reason. V and J calls and clone size are as listed in that table; D and trimming were resolved from the DNA. This sample holds more than 200,000 clones; 87% were observed only once. The ten largest make up 3% of the sample.

The data belong to a study of blood T cell repertoires in COVID-19 (TCRdb year 2020). For context, the study as a whole: The collaborator samples originated in the United States, Italy and Spain and spanned the acute and convalescent phases of COVID-19. The material from the prospective study consisted of cDNA or gDNA derived from T cells, B-cell-depleted T cells, or PBMCs. Subjects who had been exposed to COVID-19, were actively infected with it, or had recovered from it provided the deeply sampled blood TCRbeta repertoires that made up the dataset. The repertoires were released in a freely available public database meant as a resource for research on the immune response to SARS-CoV-2. The samples were drawn from two sources: the first 160 participants of the ongoing ImmuneRACE study, and 1,000 to 1,500 subjects contributed by 6 global collaborators. A de-identified subject ID, COVID-19 status, age in years and sex were almost always included in the sample metadata. Where available, HLA class I and class II types were obtained from metadata supplied by the sample provider rather than from assay-based typing.

Whole blood was collected in K2EDTA tubes by collaborating institutions according to the institutions' own protocols. For TCRbeta analysis, collaborators shipped samples as frozen whole blood, isolated PBMCs, or DNA extracted from either of those sample types. Relative to germline, V is missing 0 bases and J is missing 7 bases, with 8 bases of the junction outside any gene match. The CDR3 runs 16 residues from the cysteine to the phenylalanine. The read is trimmed to its CDR3 DNA, 48 bases read in frame from base 1. For CDR1 and CDR2, the germline V gene (reference sequence) lists LGHDT and YNNKEL. Beyond this particular receptor, the publication reports: Clinical and demographic metadata were provided uncurated, with the amount varying by source and participant.

This clonotype was sampled from a man in his late teens or twenties with active or convalescent COVID-19. Sequencing was done on a sample of peripheral blood. The sequence joins TRBV3-1 (or the pseudogene TRBV3-2) to TRBJ2-1; 8 central bases correspond to TRBD2. DNA sequence: TGTGCCAGCAGCCAAGAAGTTTCGGGGGGGGATAATGAGCAGTTCTTC. Protein translation: CASSQEVSGGDNEQFF.